The clone carrying this TCR beta chain was detected many times. Investigators profiled TCR beta VDJ and CDR3 from genomic DNA template. TCRdb reprocessed the reads via MiXCR and lists one record per CDR3 protein. The sample contains 200,000 or so distinct CDR3 sequences, around three fifths of which appear only once. This sample is part of a study of CD8+CD57+ T cells in acquired aplastic anemia. The V gene end was trimmed by 4 bases and the J gene end by 7 bases; junction bases not matched to a gene: 4. Per the germline V gene, CDR1 is SGHVS and CDR2 is FQNEAQ. This CDR3 comprises 15 residues. The chain employs TRBV7-8 and TRBJ2-1; 13 bases line up with TRBD2. Sequenced material: sorted CD4+, CD8+, or CD8+CD57+ T cells (not recorded which) from PBMCs. This clonotype was obtained from a human donor with severe aplastic anemia or a healthy control (not recorded which). DNA for the CDR3: TGTGCCAGCAGCTCGACTAGCGGGGGGAAAAATGAGCAGTTCTTC. Translated: CASSSTSGGKNEQFF.